This T cell receptor beta chain comes out of a study of T cell clones after liver transplantation. Clones were sequenced by immunoSEQ multiplex PCR, and TCRdb holds only the in-frame ones, with some missing. The sample lists 53,000 or so clones; approximately 84% were seen once. Findings of the study overall: These preliminary findings come from unstandardized post-transplant sampling times. In two subjects, few donor cells limited the measurable donor-reactive repertoire.

Looked up from germline, CDR1 is MNHEY and CDR2 is SVGAGI. The V and J ends lost 4 bases and 0 bases respectively, with 11 bases between them. The length of the CDR3 is 15 residues. Remarks on this clone: Its cognate antigen is unknown.

This clonotype was sampled from a human donor who received a liver transplant. Here the sequenced sample was CD4+ T cells from blood, taken before liver transplant. This chain connects TRBV6-5 to TRBJ2-3; no clear D gene. DNA for the CDR3: TGTGCCAGCAGTTCACTTGGGGTTAGCACAGATACGCAGTATTTT. Its translation: CASSSLGVSTDTQYF.